Listed below are T cell receptor beta chains from one sample, sequenced in a study of blood T cell repertoires in COVID-19. This table comes from immunoSEQ multiplex PCR, and its TCRdb copy is limited to in-frame clones, with some not included. The sample has some 61,000 clones, 89% seen once. The sequencing input was peripheral blood. These receptors all come from a man in his 60s with acute or convalescent COVID-19. CDR3s include the opening cysteine and the closing phenylalanine or tryptophan. A D gene is named only where the DNA matches it firmly. Clone size appears in some rows only: once, few, many, or a class for an expanded clone.

d_gene,v_gene,abundance,j_gene,CDR3aa,CDR3nt
TRBD1,TRBV3-1/TRBV3-2,once,TRBJ1-1,CASSQPFGDRVDTEAFF,TGTGCCAGCAGCCAACCGTTCGGGGACAGGGTTGACACTGAAGCTTTCTTT
NA,TRBV6-5,NA,TRBJ2-7,CASSRTRTHEQYF,TGTGCCAGCAGCAGAACTAGAACCCACGAGCAGTACTTC
NA,TRBV7-9,NA,TRBJ2-3,CASSLDQGLTDTQYF,TGTGCCAGCAGCTTAGACCAGGGCTTGACAGATACGCAGTATTTT
NA,TRBV11-2,NA,TRBJ1-1,CASSPPSAGRTEAFF,TGTGCCAGCAGCCCCCCCTCGGCAGGGAGGACTGAAGCTTTCTTT
NA,TRBV11-2,NA,TRBJ2-6,CASSSYRVGFLGANVLTF,TGTGCCAGCAGCTCCTACAGGGTGGGGTTTCTTGGGGCCAACGTCCTGACTTTC
NA,TRBV5-5,once,TRBJ1-5,CASSLALGVQHSNQPQHF,TGTGCCAGCAGCTTGGCCTTGGGAGTTCAGCATAGCAATCAGCCCCAGCATTTT
NA,TRBV9,NA,TRBJ1-2,CASSVVFRDYGYTF,TGTGCCAGCAGCGTAGTCTTCAGGGACTATGGCTACACCTTC
NA,TRBV19,NA,TRBJ1-5,CASSIAQTVNQPQHF,TGTGCCAGTAGTATCGCACAGACGGTCAATCAGCCCCAGCATTTT
NA,TRBV9,NA,TRBJ2-2,CASSVGGERTSGELFF,TGTGCCAGCAGCGTAGGGGGGGAACGAACATCCGGGGAGCTGTTTTTT
TRBD1,TRBV4-1,once,TRBJ2-5,CASSQDPAGTAYQETQYF,TGCGCCAGCAGCCAAGACCCGGCCGGGACAGCGTACCAAGAGACCCAGTACTTC
NA,TRBV3-1/TRBV3-2,NA,TRBJ1-2,CASSPPTARYGYTF,TGTGCCAGCAGCCCTCCGACAGCTCGGTATGGCTACACCTTC
TRBD1,TRBV5-8,NA,TRBJ1-5,CASVSGTAILGNQPQHF,TGTGCCAGCGTGTCCGGGACAGCTATTTTGGGCAATCAGCCCCAGCATTTT
NA,TRBV19,NA,TRBJ1-5,CASSIDDSSQPQHF,TGTGCCAGTAGTATAGATGACAGCTCCCAGCCCCAGCATTTT
TRBD1,TRBV18,NA,TRBJ2-2,CASSPGQTFTGELFF,TGTGCCAGCTCACCGGGACAGACCTTCACCGGGGAGCTGTTTTTT
TRBD1,TRBV18,NA,TRBJ1-5,CASSPIPGQGNQPQHF,TGTGCCAGCTCACCAATACCGGGACAGGGGAATCAGCCCCAGCATTTT
TRBD2,TRBV3-1/TRBV3-2,NA,TRBJ2-3,CASSQFRLAGTDTQYF,TGTGCCAGCAGCCAATTCCGACTAGCGGGGACTGATACGCAGTATTTT
TRBD1,TRBV5-1,NA,TRBJ1-1,CASSLARGQVGTEAFF,TGCGCCAGCAGCTTAGCAAGGGGGCAAGTGGGCACTGAAGCTTTCTTT
TRBD1,TRBV4-1,NA,TRBJ1-1,CASSQAHRGTEAFF,TGCGCCAGCAGCCAAGCCCACAGGGGTACTGAAGCTTTCTTT
NA,TRBV5-1,NA,TRBJ1-1,CASSPRTVNTEAFF,TGCGCCAGCAGCCCTCGGACAGTGAACACTGAAGCTTTCTTT
TRBD1,TRBV7-8,NA,TRBJ1-4,CASSGGQMAEKLFF,TGTGCCAGCAGCGGGGGACAGATGGCTGAAAAACTGTTTTTT
NA,TRBV4-1,once,TRBJ2-1,CASSRGLVDEQFF,TGCGCCAGCAGCCGAGGACTGGTGGATGAGCAGTTCTTC
TRBD1,TRBV4-2,NA,TRBJ1-2,CASSQEGDRVYGYTF,TGTGCCAGCAGCCAAGAGGGGGACAGAGTCTATGGCTACACCTTC
NA,TRBV6-5,NA,TRBJ1-1,CASSYASGYTEAFF,TGTGCCAGCAGTTACGCTTCGGGATACACTGAAGCTTTCTTT
TRBD1,TRBV5-6,once,TRBJ1-1,CASSLGQGESEAFF,TGTGCCAGCAGCTTGGGGCAGGGGGAATCTGAAGCTTTCTTT
TRBD1,TRBV4-1,NA,TRBJ1-1,CASSASGQLNTEAFF,TGCGCCAGCAGCGCCTCGGGACAGCTGAACACTGAAGCTTTCTTT
NA,TRBV2,NA,TRBJ1-1,CASSGGGAAFF,TGTGCCAGCAGTGGGGGGGGCGCAGCTTTCTTT
NA,TRBV7-2,NA,TRBJ1-2,CASSLEKGYGYTF,TGTGCCAGCAGCTTAGAGAAGGGGTATGGCTACACCTTC
TRBD1,TRBV4-1,NA,TRBJ1-1,CASSQEGQGAEAFF,TGCGCCAGCAGCCAAGAGGGCCAGGGGGCTGAAGCTTTCTTT
NA,TRBV19,few,TRBJ1-4,CASKDRTATNEKLFF,TGTGCCAGTAAAGACCGGACTGCAACTAATGAAAAACTGTTTTTT
NA,TRBV5-6,NA,TRBJ1-4,CASSMRVGASEKLFF,TGTGCCAGCAGCATGAGGGTGGGGGCATCTGAAAAACTGTTTTTT
NA,TRBV7-6,NA,TRBJ2-2,CASSLAGGNTGELFF,TGTGCCAGCAGCTTAGCGGGGGGGAACACCGGGGAGCTGTTTTTT
NA,TRBV2,few,TRBJ1-4,CASYAQATNEKLFF,TGTGCCAGCTACGCACAGGCTACTAATGAAAAACTGTTTTTT
NA,TRBV7-2,NA,TRBJ2-7,CASSPAGGHRAYSYEQYF,TGTGCCAGCAGCCCTGCCGGGGGGCACAGGGCCTACTCCTACGAGCAGTACTTC
TRBD1,TRBV11-2,NA,TRBJ2-2,CASSSGQLTNTGELFF,TGTGCCAGCAGCTCGGGACAGCTAACGAACACCGGGGAGCTGTTTTTT
NA,TRBV19,NA,TRBJ1-3,CASSILGSGFGNTIYF,TGTGCCAGTAGTATTTTGGGTAGCGGGTTCGGAAACACCATATATTTT
NA,TRBV4-2,once,TRBJ1-3,CASSQDAGFRSGNTIYF,TGTGCCAGCAGCCAAGACGCGGGCTTTCGCTCTGGAAACACCATATATTTT
TRBD1,TRBV29-1,NA,TRBJ2-7,CSAGAAQGYEQYF,TGCAGCGCCGGGGCCGCACAGGGGTACGAGCAGTACTTC
TRBD1,TRBV18,once,TRBJ1-4,CASSPARTGIYEKLFF,TGTGCCAGCTCACCAGCCCGGACAGGGATTTACGAAAAACTGTTTTTT
TRBD1,TRBV19,once,TRBJ2-7,CASSIPGQTYEQYF,TGTGCCAGTAGTATCCCGGGACAGACCTACGAGCAGTACTTC
NA,TRBV3-1/TRBV3-2,NA,TRBJ2-2,CASSQDSKGSGELFF,TGTGCCAGCAGCCAAGATTCCAAGGGGTCCGGGGAGCTGTTTTTT
NA,TRBV18,NA,TRBJ2-7,CASSPQGGAEQYF,TGTGCCAGCTCACCACAGGGTGGGGCCGAGCAGTACTTC
TRBD1,TRBV5-1,NA,TRBJ2-1,CASSLGGTGHNEQFF,TGCGCCAGCAGCTTGGGGGGGACAGGGCACAATGAGCAGTTCTTC
TRBD1,TRBV18,NA,TRBJ1-1,CASSAGQQNTEAFF,TGTGCCAGCTCAGCGGGACAGCAGAACACTGAAGCTTTCTTT
NA,TRBV7-9,once,TRBJ1-4,CASSLGGESRAEKLFF,TGTGCCAGCAGCTTAGGGGGGGAGTCACGAGCGGAAAAACTGTTTTTT
NA,TRBV11-2,NA,TRBJ1-4,CASSLPPRRVNEKLFF,TGTGCCAGCAGCTTACCCCCCAGGAGGGTGAATGAAAAACTGTTTTTT
NA,TRBV18,NA,TRBJ1-1,CASSPTKVGITEAFF,TGTGCCAGCTCCCCAACCAAGGTCGGGATCACTGAAGCTTTCTTT
NA,TRBV5-5,NA,TRBJ1-5,CASSLKGPYQPQHF,TGTGCCAGCAGCTTAAAGGGGCCCTATCAGCCCCAGCATTTT
NA,TRBV5-4,few,TRBJ1-5,CASSLQGNQPQHF,TGTGCCAGCAGCCTTCAGGGGAATCAGCCCCAGCATTTT
TRBD1,TRBV13,NA,TRBJ2-1,CASSLGGGASDEQFF,TGTGCCAGCAGCTTAGGAGGGGGCGCCTCGGATGAGCAGTTCTTC
NA,TRBV5-1,NA,TRBJ2-1,CASSLGRGNEQFF,TGCGCCAGCAGCTTGGGACGGGGAAATGAGCAGTTCTTC
NA,TRBV5-6,NA,TRBJ1-1,CASSPPRTVNTEAFF,TGTGCCAGCAGCCCTCCCCGGACAGTGAACACTGAAGCTTTCTTT
TRBD2,TRBV7-2,NA,TRBJ2-5,CASSSTTSGETQYF,TGTGCCAGCAGCTCTACGACTAGCGGGGAGACCCAGTACTTC
TRBD1,TRBV6-6,NA,TRBJ2-7,CASSYLGRGSAYEQYF,TGTGCCAGCAGTTACCTGGGCAGGGGGTCGGCCTACGAGCAGTACTTC
TRBD1,TRBV29-1,NA,TRBJ2-7,CSVRQNRGAYEQYF,TGCAGCGTGCGGCAAAACAGGGGTGCCTACGAGCAGTACTTC
TRBD1,TRBV4-1,NA,TRBJ1-1,CASRLQGSTEAFF,TGCGCCAGCAGGCTACAGGGGAGCACTGAAGCTTTCTTT
NA,TRBV29-1,NA,TRBJ1-1,CSVVVGYRVNTEAFF,TGCAGCGTTGTAGTAGGTTACAGGGTCAACACTGAAGCTTTCTTT
TRBD1,TRBV6-5,NA,TRBJ1-1,CASSKGQGTEAFF,TGTGCCAGCAGTAAGGGACAGGGGACTGAAGCTTTCTTT
TRBD1,TRBV13,NA,TRBJ2-7,CASSPPTGQGTYEQYF,TGTGCCAGCAGCCCACCTACGGGACAGGGTACCTACGAGCAGTACTTC
TRBD2,TRBV27,NA,TRBJ2-1,CASSSIRLAGVGNEQFF,TGTGCCAGCAGTTCCATCCGGCTAGCGGGGGTTGGGAATGAGCAGTTCTTC